This TCR beta chain was sequenced during a study of shared clonotypes between healthy human individuals. The naive CD8 subset, CD45RO-negative cells positively selected for CCR7, excluded terminally differentiated effector memory CD45RA+ cells. The germline CDR1 and CDR2 sequences are MNHEY and SMNVEV (reference sequence). V lost 1 base, J lost 1 base, and 9 bases lay in between. The CDR3 is 15 amino acids. General study points: Incompleteness in sorted-subset sequencing, despite large depth, was shown by rarefaction. Sampling covered blood only; tissue repertoires likely differ.

Some clones are missing from TCRdb's copy, which holds only in-frame ones; the method was immunoSEQ multiplex PCR. The table has about 680,000 clones, approximately 90% seen once. Turning to this clone: Its antigen is undetermined. Other DNA variants within this sample encode the same CDR3.

Specimen: naive CD8+ T cells sorted from blood. V is TRBV27 and J is TRBJ2-3; a possible D gene is TRBD2 (7 bases). This clonotype originated in a man aged 25 to 40 in good health. The CDR3 loop reads CASSLWGGGTDTQYF. The CDR3 DNA is TGTGCCAGCAGTTTATGGGGGGGCGGCACAGATACGCAGTATTTT.